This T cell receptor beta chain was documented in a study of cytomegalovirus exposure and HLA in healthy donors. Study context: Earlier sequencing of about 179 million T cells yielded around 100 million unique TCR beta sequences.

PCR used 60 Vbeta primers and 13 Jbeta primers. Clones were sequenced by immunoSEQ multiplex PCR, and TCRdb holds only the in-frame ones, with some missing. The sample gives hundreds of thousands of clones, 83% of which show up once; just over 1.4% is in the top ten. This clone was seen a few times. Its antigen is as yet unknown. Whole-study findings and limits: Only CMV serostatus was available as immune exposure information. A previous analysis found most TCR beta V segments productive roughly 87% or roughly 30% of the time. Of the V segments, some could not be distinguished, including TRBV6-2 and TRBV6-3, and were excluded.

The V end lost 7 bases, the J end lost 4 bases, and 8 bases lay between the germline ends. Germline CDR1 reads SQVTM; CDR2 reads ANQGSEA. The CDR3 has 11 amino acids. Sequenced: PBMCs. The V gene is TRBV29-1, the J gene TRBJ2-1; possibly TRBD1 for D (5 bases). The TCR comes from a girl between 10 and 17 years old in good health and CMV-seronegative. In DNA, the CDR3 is TGCAGCGGTGACAGATACAATGAGCAGTTCTTC. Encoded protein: CSGDRYNEQFF.